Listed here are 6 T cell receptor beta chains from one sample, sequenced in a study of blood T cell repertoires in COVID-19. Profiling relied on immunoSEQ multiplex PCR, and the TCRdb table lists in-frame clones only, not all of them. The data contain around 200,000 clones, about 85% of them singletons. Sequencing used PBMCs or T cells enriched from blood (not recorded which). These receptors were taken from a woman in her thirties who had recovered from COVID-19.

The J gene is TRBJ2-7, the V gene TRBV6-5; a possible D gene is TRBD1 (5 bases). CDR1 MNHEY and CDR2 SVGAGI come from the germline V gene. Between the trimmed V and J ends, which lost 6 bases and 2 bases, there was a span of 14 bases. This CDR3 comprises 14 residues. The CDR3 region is CASRPGQPTYEQYF. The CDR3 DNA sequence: TGTGCCAGCAGACCCGGACAACCCACCTACGAGCAGTACTTC.

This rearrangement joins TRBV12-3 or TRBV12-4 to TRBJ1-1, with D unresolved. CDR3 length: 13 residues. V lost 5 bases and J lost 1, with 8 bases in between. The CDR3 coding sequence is TGTGCCAGCAGTACCGACAAGAACACTGAAGCTTTCTTT. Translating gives CASSTDKNTEAFF.

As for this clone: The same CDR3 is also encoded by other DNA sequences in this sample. CDR3 region: CASSVGQNTEAFF. CDR3 DNA sequence: TGTGCCAGCAGTGTGGGCCAGAACACTGAAGCTTTCTTT. This sequence joins TRBV12-3 or TRBV12-4 and TRBJ1-1; no clear D gene. Trimming took 5 bases from V and 1 from J, leaving 8 bases between them. CDR3 size: 13 residues.

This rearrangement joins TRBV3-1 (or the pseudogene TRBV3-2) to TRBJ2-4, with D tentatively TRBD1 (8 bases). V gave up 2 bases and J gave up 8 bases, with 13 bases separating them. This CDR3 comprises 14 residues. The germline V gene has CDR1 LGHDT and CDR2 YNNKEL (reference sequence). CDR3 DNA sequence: TGTGCCAGCAGCCAATGGACAGGGAGGGACATTCAGTACTTC. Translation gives CASSQWTGRDIQYF.

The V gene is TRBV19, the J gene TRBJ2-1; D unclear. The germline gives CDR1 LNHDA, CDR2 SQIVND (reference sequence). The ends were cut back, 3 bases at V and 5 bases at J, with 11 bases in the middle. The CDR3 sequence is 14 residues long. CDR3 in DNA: TGTGCCAGTAGTATGGCTAGAGCGAACAATGAGCAGTTCTTC. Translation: CASSMARANNEQFF.

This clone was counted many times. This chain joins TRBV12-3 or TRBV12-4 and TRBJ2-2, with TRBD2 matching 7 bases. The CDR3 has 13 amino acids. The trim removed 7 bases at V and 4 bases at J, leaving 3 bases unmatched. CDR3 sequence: CASTWTSTGELFF. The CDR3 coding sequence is TGTGCCAGCACCTGGACTAGCACCGGGGAGCTGTTTTTT.